The clone carrying this TCR beta chain was recorded many times. The target antigen is unknown. This record belongs to a study of T-cell reconstitution after alpha-beta-depleted transplantation in children. General study findings and limits: Reports say that about two months after transplant, the alpha-beta T cells came out of several hundred graft clones that had expanded.

With V trimmed by 5 bases and J by 0 bases, 15 bases remained unmatched. Germline CDR1 reads SGHVS; CDR2 reads FQNEAQ. This CDR3 is built from 19 residues. Using unique molecular identifiers, the investigators prepared the TCRbeta library. Using its own MiXCR run on the PCR reads, TCRdb lists one record per CDR3 protein. The sample comprises hundreds of thousands of distinct CDR3 sequences, 8% to 11% of which are singletons, and 2% to 2.5% rests with the top ten. This specimen consisted of PBMCs, obtained before TCRalphabeta/CD19-depleted stem cell transplant. The origin of this receptor is a child aged 2 to 15 with inherited bone marrow failure, due to receive a stem cell transplant. This rearrangement joins TRBV7-8 to TRBJ2-1, with 8 bases aligning to TRBD1. CDR3 DNA sequence: TGTGCCAGCAGCGCCCTCGGCAGGGGGCATTCGGGCTCCTACAATGAGCAGTTCTTC. Translation gives CASSALGRGHSGSYNEQFF. Combining the CDR3 with reference TRBV7-8 and TRBJ2-1 gives the whole variable domain GAGVSQSPRYKVAKRGQDVALRCDPISGHVSLFWYQQALGQGPEFLTYFQNEAQLDKSGLPSDRFFAERPEGSVSTLKIQRTQQEDSAVYLCASSALGRGHSGSYNEQFFGPGTRLTVL.